The T cell receptor (beta chain) under discussion was sequenced for a study of blood T cells in healthy people across ages. This CDR3 is built from 18 residues. CDR1 SGHRS and CDR2 YFSETQ come from the germline V gene. The junction had 5 bases not matched to a gene; V was cut back by 3 bases and J by 0 bases. There are a few counts of this clonotype. The antigen remains undetermined. A second PCR, run for roughly 7 to 11 cycles, used a sample-barcoded 5' primer plus a J-beta primer mix. MiXCR, applied by TCRdb to the 5' RACE reads, yields one record per CDR3 protein. The sample consists of around 600,000 distinct CDR3 sequences, less than 60% of them appearing once. The study, taken as a whole, reports: PBMC samples, being unsorted, prevented any conclusive comparison of naive and antigen-experienced cells. Naive T cell percentage showed a strong correlation with TCR beta diversity.

This rearrangement joins TRBV5-1 to TRBJ2-6; TRBD1 aligns across 11 bases. This receptor was obtained from a man older than 75 in good health. Sequencing was performed on blood. The CDR3 bases are TGCGCCAGCAGCTACCGGGACAGGGGGTTCTCTGGGGCCAACGTCCTGACTTTC. Its translation: CASSYRDRGFSGANVLTF.